Below, 32 T cell receptor beta chains from the same sample are listed, as sequenced in a study of shared clonotypes between healthy human individuals (dated by TCRdb to about 2020). Libraries were constructed by the immunoSEQ multiplex PCR assay. TCRdb obtained this table from immuneACCESS and retained in-frame rearrangements with V and J assigned. These tables miss some clones; where compared with another copy, unresolved V genes account for less than half of the shortfall, and the remainder is unexplained. The sample table lists 950,000 to 1,200,000 clones, around three quarters of them with a count of one. In total, the top ten clones hold roughly 0.83% of the sample. Material: memory CD4+ T cells from PBMCs. The sample's cell subset or site, from its label and the paper: CD45RA-negative fraction. The receptor set was obtained from a man aged 18-30 years in good health. Some clones in this sample may be carry-over from other donors' samples.

J is TRBJ2-3 and V is TRBV18; TRBD2 matches at 7 bases. The trim removed 3 bases at V and 5 bases at J, leaving 17 bases unmatched. Germline V CDR1 and CDR2: KGHSH, LQKENI. This CDR3 has 18 amino acids. In DNA, the CDR3 is TGTGCCAGCTCACCCCTACTCGCAGGATCGGCGGGAGTAGATACGCAGTATTTT. Its translation is CASSPLLAGSAGVDTQYF.

The rearrangement links TRBV28 to TRBJ1-1; D not resolved. CDR3 length: 15 residues. V was shortened by 2 bases and J by 0 bases, with 10 bases between the two germline ends. Germline V CDR1 and CDR2: MDHEN, SYDVKM. CDR3 DNA sequence: TGTGCCAGCAGTTTAAGAGTGGGAATGAACACTGAAGCTTTCTTT. Its protein is CASSLRVGMNTEAFF.

The chain employs TRBV6-5 and TRBJ2-1; D perhaps matches TRBD1 (6 bases). V was shortened by 5 bases and J by 10 bases, with 21 bases between the two germline ends. The V gene's germline CDR1 is MNHEY and CDR2 SVGAGI. The CDR3 is 15 residues long. The CDR3 coding sequence is TGTGCCAGCAGTACCGGGACACTGGCTCAGGGGGAGCAGTTCTTC. This gives the protein CASSTGTLAQGEQFF.

The chain carries TRBV5-8 and TRBJ2-7, with 8 bases identical to TRBD1. The germline V gene encodes CDR1 SGHTS and CDR2 YDEGEE. CDR3 length: 15 residues. V lost 3 bases, J lost 1 base, and 6 bases stayed unmatched. The CDR3 DNA sequence: TGTGCCAGCAGCTACAGGACAGGGAATTCCTACGAGCAGTACTTC. Amino acids: CASSYRTGNSYEQYF.

This clone appeared once. CDR3 bases: TGTGCCAGCCCGAAATGGGGGACAGGGCGCTCCTACGAGCAGTACTTC. As protein: CASPKWGTGRSYEQYF. This sequence joins TRBV25-1 and TRBJ2-7; TRBD1 matches 9 bases. Germline V gene data show CDR1 as MGHDK and CDR2 as SYGVNS. J was trimmed by 0 bases and V by 8 bases; bases with no gene match: 11. The CDR3 runs 16 residues.

The chain links TRBV5-5 to TRBJ2-2; 8 nucleotides line up with TRBD2. V shed 2 bases, J shed 5 bases, and the junction held 11 bases outside the gene matches. The CDR3 loop spans 17 amino acids. The germline gives CDR1 SGHKS, CDR2 YYEKEE (reference sequence). Here the CDR3 DNA reads TGTGCCAGCAGCTTTTACCCGACGGGAGGGCAAACCGGGGAGCTGTTTTTT. The encoded protein is CASSFYPTGGQTGELFF.

V is TRBV2 and J is TRBJ1-1; 8 positions match TRBD1. The J segment lost 10 bases and the V segment lost 3 bases, leaving 4 bases of the junction unmatched. The CDR3 runs to 12 residues. Looked up from germline, CDR1 is SNHLY and CDR2 is FYNNEI. CDR3 in DNA: TGTGCCAGCAGTGAGTGGACAGGGTTAGCTTTCTTT. Its protein is CASSEWTGLAFF.

In this sample, this clone turned up once. The chain links TRBV7-2 to TRBJ2-3; D not certain. V gave up 4 bases and J gave up 10 bases, with 15 bases separating them. Germline V CDR1 and CDR2: SGHTA, FQGNSA. The CDR3 spans 13 residues. CDR3: CASSSSLLGAQYF. The DNA of the CDR3 is TGTGCCAGCAGCTCGTCCTTATTGGGTGCGCAGTATTTT. Supplemented by reference TRBV7-2 and TRBJ2-3, the full variable domain reads GAGVSQSPSNKVTEKGKDVELRCDPISGHTALYWYRQSLGQGLEFLIYFQGNSAPDKSGLPSDRFSAERTGGSVSTLTIQRTQQEDSAVYLCASSSSLLGAQYFGPGTRLTVL.

V and J are TRBV9 and TRBJ1-4, with TRBD1 matching over 10 bases. Germline V gene data show CDR1 as SGDLS and CDR2 as YYNGEE. There are 15 residues in the CDR3. The V segment lost 4 bases and the J segment 7 bases; nucleotides outside the gene matches: 7. DNA of the CDR3: TGTGCCAGCAGCCTCCGGACAGGGGGGGGTGAAAAACTGTTTTTT. It specifies CASSLRTGGGEKLFF.

The J gene is TRBJ1-3, the V gene TRBV9; 7 nucleotides line up with TRBD1. V was pared by 4 bases and J by 0 bases, with 7 bases of the junction left unmatched. Germline assignment: CDR1 SGDLS and CDR2 YYNGEE. The CDR3 contains 16 residues. This chain's CDR3 is CASSPRQGTSGNTIYF. CDR3 nucleotides: TGTGCCAGCAGCCCTAGACAGGGAACCTCTGGAAACACCATATATTTT.

The chain recombines TRBV28 with TRBJ1-3, with TRBD1 matching over 7 bases. Losses at the gene ends were 1 base for V and 3 bases for J; bases not matched to a gene: 3. Germline assignment: CDR1 MDHEN and CDR2 SYDVKM. The CDR3 totals 15 residues. CDR3 residues: CASSLSTGFGNTIYF. In DNA, the CDR3 is TGTGCCAGCAGTTTATCGACAGGGTTTGGAAACACCATATATTTT.

The CDR3 DNA sequence: TGTGCCAGCAGCTCCCGCGGAACTAATGAAAAACTGTTTTTT. The encoded protein is CASSSRGTNEKLFF. This sequence joins TRBV7-9 and TRBJ1-4; D remains unclear. This CDR3 is 14 amino acids long. The germline V gene has CDR1 SEHNR and CDR2 FQNEAQ (reference sequence). V was pared by 4 bases and J by 1 base, with 7 bases between.

The chain recombines TRBV7-8 with TRBJ2-7; TRBD2 agrees at 7 bases. Germline V gives CDR1 SGHVS, CDR2 FQNEAQ. This CDR3 region has 13 residues. Unmatched junction bases numbered 3, after V lost 3 bases and J lost 4 bases. In DNA, the CDR3 is TGTGCCAGCAGCTTGGGAGGGGTGTACGAGCAGTACTTC. Protein product: CASSLGGVYEQYF. The full variable domain, rest sourced from reference TRBV7-8 and TRBJ2-7, is GAGVSQSPRYKVAKRGQDVALRCDPISGHVSLFWYQQALGQGPEFLTYFQNEAQLDKSGLPSDRFFAERPEGSVSTLKIQRTQQEDSAVYLCASSLGGVYEQYFGPGTRLTVT.

The CDR3 here is CASSPAGVRTTDTQYF. The CDR3, as DNA: TGTGCCAGCAGCCCCGCAGGGGTCAGGACGACAGATACGCAGTATTTT. V usage is TRBV7-9 and J usage is TRBJ2-3; tentative D call: TRBD1 (6 bases). Germline assignment: CDR1 SEHNR and CDR2 FQNEAQ (reference sequence). This CDR3 has 16 residues. Trimming stripped 5 bases from V and 3 bases from J, with 18 bases between.

This clone was seen ten or more times. The rearrangement links TRBV19 to TRBJ1-5; D not certain. The V and J ends lost 3 bases and 7 bases respectively, with 13 bases between them. Germline V gene data show CDR1 as LNHDA and CDR2 as SQIVND (reference sequence). The CDR3 is made up of 14 amino acids. The CDR3 region has the DNA TGTGCCAGTAGTATGGTTGGGGTGGGGCAGCCCCAGCATTTT. The encoded protein is CASSMVGVGQPQHF.

V usage is TRBV4-1 and J usage is TRBJ2-1; 9 nucleotides match TRBD2. CDR1 and CDR2 from the germline V gene are MGHRA and YSYEKL. J gave up 7 bases and V 3 bases, and 13 bases lay outside the gene matches. This CDR3 contains 17 residues. The CDR3 DNA follows: TGCGCCAGCAGCCACGGTAGCGGGGGTGGCCCTGGGAATGAGCAGTTCTTC. It is translated as CASSHGSGGGPGNEQFF.

V and J are TRBV13 and TRBJ2-7; TRBD1 matches at 10 bases. CDR1 is PRHDT and CDR2 is FYEKMQ in the germline V gene (reference sequence). J gave up 2 bases and V 1 base, and 8 bases lay outside the gene matches. This CDR3 is built from 17 residues. The CDR3 sequence is CASSLVSRDRGTYEQYF. Here the CDR3 DNA reads TGTGCCAGCAGCTTAGTATCACGGGACAGGGGTACCTACGAGCAGTACTTC. Drawing the rest from reference TRBV13 and TRBJ2-7, the complete variable domain is AAGVIQSPRHLIKEKRETATLKCYPIPRHDTVYWYQQGPGQDPQFLISFYEKMQSDKGSIPDRFSAQQFSDYHSELNMSSLELGDSALYFCASSLVSRDRGTYEQYFGPGTRLTVT.

The chain carries TRBV4-2 and TRBJ2-2; 7 positions agree with TRBD2. Looked up from germline, CDR1 is LGHNA and CDR2 is YNFKEQ. V dropped 1 base and J dropped 2; count of bases not matched to a gene: 10. The CDR3 extends over 18 amino acids. CDR3 loop: CASSQVALAGENTGELFF. The CDR3 coding sequence is TGTGCCAGCAGCCAAGTGGCCCTCGCGGGGGAAAACACCGGGGAGCTGTTTTTT.

The chain employs TRBV5-1 and TRBJ2-1; D unresolved. Trimming stripped 0 bases from V and 10 bases from J, with 8 bases between. There are 12 residues in the CDR3. Germline CDR1 SGHRS, CDR2 YFSETQ. The CDR3: CASSLGVGEQFF. The CDR3 nucleotides are TGCGCCAGCAGCTTGGGTGTCGGGGAGCAGTTCTTC.

This clone turned up a few times. V and J are TRBV6-4 and TRBJ2-1, with 12 bases identical to TRBD2. Germline CDR1 and CDR2: MRHNA and SNTAGT. The CDR3 totals 18 residues. V gave up 2 bases and J gave up 8 bases; unmatched junction bases: 13. DNA for the CDR3: TGTGCCAGCAGTGACAGGGTGGGGCTAGCGGGAGGGCCGGATGAGCAGTTCTTC. It yields the protein CASSDRVGLAGGPDEQFF.

The rearrangement links TRBV28 to TRBJ1-2; TRBD1 matches at 8 bases. The V gene end was trimmed by 6 bases and the J gene end by 7 bases; junction bases not matched to a gene: 10. This CDR3 has 14 amino acids. Germline V CDR1 and CDR2: MDHEN, SYDVKM. The CDR3 is CASRLGQGLSGYTF. CDR3 bases: TGTGCCAGCAGGCTCGGACAGGGTCTCTCTGGCTACACCTTC.

The chain uses TRBV7-9 and TRBJ1-1; tentative D call: TRBD1 (6 bases). V was shortened by 5 bases and J by 8 bases, with 9 bases between the two germline ends. CDR1 and CDR2 (germline): SEHNR, FQNEAQ (reference sequence). This CDR3 is 11 amino acids long. For the CDR3, the DNA is TGTGCCAGCAGCCCAGGACAGGAAGCTTTCTTT. It is translated as CASSPGQEAFF.

This clone came up a few times. This chain uses TRBV5-4 with TRBJ1-2; TRBD1 matches 9 bases. The CDR3 runs 14 residues. V was clipped by 0 bases and J by 6 bases; unmatched bases: 3. CDR1 SGHNT and CDR2 YYREEE come from the germline V gene (reference sequence). The CDR3 sequence: CASSLDRGRDGYTF. As DNA, the CDR3 is TGTGCCAGCAGCTTGGACAGGGGGCGAGATGGCTACACCTTC.

The gene calls are TRBV30 and TRBJ1-6; D remains ambiguous. Germline CDR1 is GTSNPN and CDR2 is SVGIG (reference sequence). This CDR3 is 14 amino acids long. V lost 0 bases to trimming and J lost 8 bases, with 11 bases between them. CDR3 DNA: TGTGCCTGGAGTGTACCGGGCGGGGATTCACCCCTCCACTTT. It specifies CAWSVPGGDSPLHF. The entire variable domain, with the rest obtained from reference TRBV30 and TRBJ1-6, is as follows: SQTIHQWPATLVQPVGSPLSLECTVEGTSNPNLYWYRQAAGRGLQLLFYSVGIGQISSEVPQNLSASRPQDRQFILSSKKLLLSDSGFYLCAWSVPGGDSPLHFGNGTRLTVT.

This chain uses TRBV6-5 with TRBJ2-7; D uncertain. Germline CDR1 reads MNHEY; CDR2 reads SVGAGI. V was clipped by 6 bases and J by 5 bases, with 8 bases between them. This CDR3 comprises 11 residues. CDR3 residues: CASSPGDEQYF. The CDR3 DNA follows: TGTGCCAGCAGCCCGGGCGACGAGCAGTACTTC.

The gene calls are TRBV6-5 and TRBJ2-2; a possible D gene is TRBD2 (6 bases). V lost 2 bases and J lost 4, with 11 bases in between. This CDR3 is built from 15 residues. Germline-derived CDR1 and CDR2 are MNHEY and SVGAGI. CDR3 residues: CASSYEGTLTGELFF. DNA of the CDR3: TGTGCCAGCAGTTACGAAGGGACTCTCACCGGGGAGCTGTTTTTT.

The V gene is TRBV6-1, the J gene TRBJ1-5; 10 bases are a match to TRBD1. V shed 7 bases and J 7 bases; nucleotides not matched to a gene: 10. The CDR3 runs 15 residues. Germline V lookup: CDR1 MNHNS, CDR2 SASEGT. CDR3 nucleotide sequence: TGTGCCAGCACTTTAGGACAGGGGGTCGGCCAGCCCCAGCATTTT. Amino acid sequence: CASTLGQGVGQPQHF.

The gene calls are TRBV2 and TRBJ2-6; D gene uncertain. Germline CDR1 is SNHLY and CDR2 is FYNNEI. This CDR3 is built from 15 residues. V was trimmed by 6 bases and J by 0 bases, leaving 9 bases between them. The CDR3 DNA is TGTGCCAGCAGGCCCACAAGCTCTGGGGCCAACGTCCTGACTTTC. Its protein is CASRPTSSGANVLTF.

A note on this clone: The sample contains more than one DNA sequence encoding this CDR3. The CDR3 nucleotides are TGTGCCAGCAGCTTAGGGGTGAGGGAGACCCAGTACTTC. The encoded protein is CASSLGVRETQYF. The chain joins TRBV11-1 to TRBJ2-5; no definite D call. Germline assignment: CDR1 SGHAT and CDR2 FQDESV (reference sequence). The CDR3 contains 13 residues. With 1 base removed from V and 5 bases from J, the gap between germline ends came to 8 bases. The full variable domain, rest sourced from reference TRBV11-1 and TRBJ2-5, is EAEVAQSPRYKITEKSQAVAFWCDPISGHATLYWYRQILGQGPELLVQFQDESVVDDSQLPKDRFSAERLKGVDSTLKIQPAELGDSAMYLCASSLGVRETQYFGPGTRLLVL.

This clone was seen a handful of times. CDR3 loop: CASRDLSNYGYTF. CDR3 in DNA: TGTGCCAGCAGAGACCTATCGAACTATGGCTACACCTTC. The chain employs TRBV28 and TRBJ1-2, with D uncertain. The CDR3 runs to 13 residues. Germline V gene lookup returns CDR1 MDHEN and CDR2 SYDVKM. Trimming removed 6 bases at V and 2 bases at J, with 10 bases between.

This rearrangement joins TRBV7-2 to TRBJ1-3; 8 nucleotides agree with TRBD1. Germline CDR1 reads SGHTA; CDR2 reads FQGNSA. V dropped 3 bases and J dropped 3; count of bases not matched to a gene: 4. The CDR3 spans 15 residues. CDR3 residues: CASSFSGGRGNTIYF. CDR3 bases: TGTGCCAGCAGCTTCTCAGGGGGCCGTGGAAACACCATATATTTT.

Only a few counts were recorded for this clone. Other DNA sequences in this specimen translate into the identical CDR3. The rearrangement uses TRBV7-9 and TRBJ1-1; D unclear. Per germline, CDR1 SEHNR and CDR2 FQNEAQ (reference sequence). V dropped 3 bases and J dropped 1 base, with 6 bases sitting between them. The CDR3 covers 13 residues. The CDR3 DNA sequence: TGTGCCAGCAGCTTTTCCGAGAACACTGAAGCTTTCTTT. Translating it yields CASSFSENTEAFF.